The rows below give T cell receptor beta chains drawn from one sample of a study of blood T cell repertoires in COVID-19. The table came from immunoSEQ multiplex PCR; TCRdb's copy has only in-frame clones and leaves some out. This table holds 250,000 to 350,000 clones, approximately 88% found once. Sequences were obtained from peripheral blood. All receptors derive from a woman aged 25 to 39 who had recovered from COVID-19. CDR3s include the opening cysteine and the closing phenylalanine or tryptophan. The order of the fields is D gene, CDR3 length, clone size, J gene, V gene, CDR3 DNA, CDR3 protein. D genes are given only for firm matches. Expanded clones are given a class, and other clones once, few, many or no size at all.

d_gene: TRBD1
len: 15
abundance: few
j_gene: TRBJ2-2
v_gene: TRBV11-1
CDR3nt: TGTGCCAGCAGCTTAGGACAGGGAGACACCGGGGAGCTGTTTTTT
CDR3aa: CASSLGQGDTGELFF

d_gene: TRBD1
len: 14
abundance: NA
j_gene: TRBJ2-1
v_gene: TRBV11-1
CDR3nt: TGTGCCAGCAGCCGGGACAGGGGGCCTGATGAGCAGTTCTTC
CDR3aa: CASSRDRGPDEQFF

d_gene: NA
len: 15
abundance: NA
j_gene: TRBJ1-4
v_gene: TRBV28
CDR3nt: TGTGCCAGCATTCTAAACAGGGTCCATAATGAAAAACTGTTTTTT
CDR3aa: CASILNRVHNEKLFF

d_gene: NA
len: 17
abundance: NA
j_gene: TRBJ2-1
v_gene: TRBV24-1
CDR3nt: TGTGCCACCAGTGATTTGCAAGGGGCGGGGCTGCACGGTGAGCAGTTCTTC
CDR3aa: CATSDLQGAGLHGEQFF

d_gene: TRBD2
len: 14
abundance: NA
j_gene: TRBJ2-1
v_gene: TRBV7-2
CDR3nt: TGTGCCAGCAGCTTAGGACTAGCTCCCCTGAGTATGTTCTTC
CDR3aa: CASSLGLAPLSMFF

d_gene: NA
len: 11
abundance: NA
j_gene: TRBJ1-2
v_gene: TRBV5-6
CDR3nt: TGTGCCAGCAGTGATACTTATGGCTACACCTTC
CDR3aa: CASSDTYGYTF

d_gene: TRBD2
len: 14
abundance: NA
j_gene: TRBJ2-7
v_gene: TRBV2
CDR3nt: TGTGCCAGCAGTGCTTCGGGACTAAACTACGAGCAGTACTTC
CDR3aa: CASSASGLNYEQYF

d_gene: NA
len: 14
abundance: NA
j_gene: TRBJ1-4
v_gene: TRBV4-1
CDR3nt: TGCGCCAGCACCGGCGGGGCCGGTCGGGAAAAACTGTTTTTT
CDR3aa: CASTGGAGREKLFF

d_gene: NA
len: 13
abundance: NA
j_gene: TRBJ2-7
v_gene: TRBV7-8
CDR3nt: TGTGCCAGCAGCCCGGTACAGGGAGACGAGCAGTACTTC
CDR3aa: CASSPVQGDEQYF

d_gene: NA
len: 14
abundance: NA
j_gene: TRBJ1-1
v_gene: TRBV21-1
CDR3nt: TGTGCCAGCAGCTCCGGGACAGAGAACACTGAAGCTTTCTTT
CDR3aa: CASSSGTENTEAFF

d_gene: NA
len: 15
abundance: NA
j_gene: TRBJ1-1
v_gene: TRBV2
CDR3nt: TGTGCCAGCAGTGAGGACAACCTAGGCTACACTGAAGCTTTCTTT
CDR3aa: CASSEDNLGYTEAFF

d_gene: NA
len: 15
abundance: NA
j_gene: TRBJ2-3
v_gene: TRBV7-3
CDR3nt: TGTGCCAGCAGCGGGTCGACAGCGATAACAGATACGCAGTATTTT
CDR3aa: CASSGSTAITDTQYF

d_gene: NA
len: 13
abundance: NA
j_gene: TRBJ1-1
v_gene: TRBV13
CDR3nt: TGTGCCAGCAGCTTAGTCTCGAACACTGAAGCTTTCTTT
CDR3aa: CASSLVSNTEAFF

d_gene: NA
len: 12
abundance: NA
j_gene: TRBJ1-2
v_gene: TRBV24-1
CDR3nt: TGTGCCACCAGTGACAGTCTCTATGGCTACACCTTC
CDR3aa: CATSDSLYGYTF

d_gene: NA
len: 14
abundance: NA
j_gene: TRBJ1-5
v_gene: TRBV5-1
CDR3nt: TGCGCCAGCAGCCCGCGGGGGGGGCTTCAGCCCCAGCATTTT
CDR3aa: CASSPRGGLQPQHF

d_gene: NA
len: 14
abundance: once
j_gene: TRBJ2-1
v_gene: TRBV18
CDR3nt: TGTGCCAGCTCAGAAGCCGGGGGTGCAAATGAGCAGTTCTTC
CDR3aa: CASSEAGGANEQFF

d_gene: NA
len: 10
abundance: NA
j_gene: TRBJ1-6
v_gene: TRBV15
CDR3nt: TGTGCCACCCGGGATTCACCCCTCCACTTT
CDR3aa: CATRDSPLHF

d_gene: TRBD2
len: 17
abundance: NA
j_gene: TRBJ2-5
v_gene: TRBV6-2/TRBV6-3
CDR3nt: TGTGCCAGCAGTCAGCCTAGCGGGGGGGCCCGGCTAGAGACCCAGTACTTC
CDR3aa: CASSQPSGGARLETQYF

d_gene: NA
len: 14
abundance: NA
j_gene: TRBJ2-7
v_gene: TRBV5-1
CDR3nt: TGCGCCAGCAGCCTGACAGCCAATTCCTACGAGCAGTACTTC
CDR3aa: CASSLTANSYEQYF

d_gene: NA
len: 14
abundance: NA
j_gene: TRBJ2-5
v_gene: TRBV24-1
CDR3nt: TGTGCCACCAGTGATCGTGGGCAGGGAGAGACCCAGTACTTC
CDR3aa: CATSDRGQGETQYF

d_gene: NA
len: 15
abundance: NA
j_gene: TRBJ2-3
v_gene: TRBV19
CDR3nt: TGTGCCAGTAGAGGTCGCGGAGGGGGCACAGATACGCAGTATTTT
CDR3aa: CASRGRGGGTDTQYF

d_gene: NA
len: 14
abundance: NA
j_gene: TRBJ1-3
v_gene: TRBV6-5
CDR3nt: TGTGCCAGCAGCCGCCGGGTCTCTGGAAACACCATATATTTT
CDR3aa: CASSRRVSGNTIYF

d_gene: NA
len: 13
abundance: NA
j_gene: TRBJ1-1
v_gene: TRBV6-4
CDR3nt: TGTGCCAGCAGTGTGCAGGGTGGGACTGAAGCTTTCTTT
CDR3aa: CASSVQGGTEAFF

d_gene: NA
len: 11
abundance: many
j_gene: TRBJ1-3
v_gene: TRBV2
CDR3nt: TGTGCCAGCAGTGCCGAGTACACCATATATTTT
CDR3aa: CASSAEYTIYF

d_gene: NA
len: 14
abundance: NA
j_gene: TRBJ2-7
v_gene: TRBV28
CDR3nt: TGTGCCAGCAGTTTGAAGGGGGGGGCCTACGAGCAGTACTTC
CDR3aa: CASSLKGGAYEQYF

d_gene: TRBD1
len: 16
abundance: NA
j_gene: TRBJ1-3
v_gene: TRBV5-1
CDR3nt: TGCGCCAGCAGCTTGGCCGGGACAGGGAGGGGAAACACCATATATTTT
CDR3aa: CASSLAGTGRGNTIYF